The clone carrying this T cell receptor beta chain was observed a few times. What it recognizes is unknown. This entry belongs to a study of T cells after yellow fever vaccination. Broader study findings: The secondary response showed a weaker magnitude and a faster peak, day 5 versus 15.

V dropped 7 bases and J dropped 2 bases, with 9 bases sitting between them. Germline values: CDR1 SNHLY, CDR2 FYNNEI. This CDR3 spans 12 amino acids. A universal primer site and UMIs were added as TCR cDNA was made by 5'RACE template switching. One entry per CDR3 protein, called by TCRdb with MiXCR from the 5' RACE reads. The sample consists of roughly 310,000 distinct CDR3 sequences, 8.7% of them appearing once. The TCR comes from a man aged 18 to 35 who received the YFV17D yellow fever vaccine. This material consisted of PBMCs, taken on the day of the first yellow fever vaccination. The chain combines TRBV2 with TRBJ2-7, with unresolved D. CDR3 in DNA: TGTGCCAGCACCCTCGCGCCCTACGAGCAGTACTTC. It specifies CASTLAPYEQYF.